Sequencing of this T cell receptor beta chain was carried out in a study of regulatory T cells in long-lasting Graves disease. The time point here: persistent/refractory GD, antithyroid drugs over 5 years with positive TRAb. RNA extracted from PBMCs served as the sequencing template. American Thyroid Association guidelines defined Graves' disease diagnosis. The source of the patients was an endocrinology department in Xi'an, China. V dropped 3 bases and J dropped 0; count of bases not matched to a gene: 9. CDR1 and CDR2 (germline): SGHTA, FQGNSA. This CDR3 has 17 amino acids. For TCR beta, libraries came from iRepertoire HTBI primers and Arm-PCR of CDR3 regions. Using its own MiXCR run on the multiplex PCR reads, TCRdb lists one record per CDR3 protein. The sample holds 350,000 to 450,000 distinct CDR3 sequences, about 21% seen once. This clonotype was observed a handful of times.

The sequencing here drew on peripheral blood mononuclear cells (PBMCs), taken when the disease was refractory, from a patient treated with antithyroid drugs. This clonotype originated in a female donor with Graves disease. The chain is built from TRBV7-2 and TRBJ2-7; TRBD2 aligns across 9 bases. The CDR3 nucleotides are TGTGCCAGCAGCTTTAAGACCGGGACTAGCAACTCCTACGAGCAGTACTTC. This translates into CASSFKTGTSNSYEQYF.